The 32 T cell receptor beta chains reported below all come from one sample, sequenced in a study of memory B cells and T cells in multiple sclerosis. Using immunoSEQ multiplex PCR, the repertoire was profiled, and TCRdb retains in-frame clones only, with some absent. The sample records over 35,000 clones, about four fifths being singletons. Their recognized antigens are unknown. CFSE-dim autoproliferating and CFSE-high non-proliferating T cells from unstimulated culture were sequenced separately. Replicate wells were pooled after 7 days of stimulus-free culture of roughly 5x10^7 CFSE-labeled PBMCs. What was sequenced was PBMCs from blood kept in culture. These receptors came from a human donor with multiple sclerosis.

V gene TRBV7-9 combines with J gene TRBJ1-5; TRBD1 might be the D (6 bases). Trimming left V 4 bases short and J 9 bases short, with 22 bases between. The length of the CDR3 is 16 residues. Germline V gene sequence: CDR1 SEHNR, CDR2 FQNEAQ (reference sequence). The CDR3 sequence: CASSYGGDNHPRPQHF. The CDR3 nucleotides read TGTGCCAGCAGCTATGGGGGGGACAATCACCCGAGGCCCCAGCATTTT.

This chain links TRBV25-1 with TRBJ2-7; the match to TRBD1 covers 9 bases. The CDR3 is made up of 15 amino acids. The trim removed 7 bases at V and 5 bases at J, leaving 12 bases unmatched. Germline V gene data show CDR1 as MGHDK and CDR2 as SYGVNS. In DNA, the CDR3 is TGTGCCAGCAACGACCCGGGACAGGGCGCCAACGAGCAGTACTTC. Protein: CASNDPGQGANEQYF.

The chain carries TRBV4-1 and TRBJ2-7, with unresolved D. V was pared by 0 bases and J by 3 bases, with 12 bases between. Per the germline V gene, CDR1 is MGHRA and CDR2 is YSYEKL. The CDR3 is 15 residues long. The CDR3 nucleotides read TGCGCCAGCAGCCAAGACGTCAGGACGGGCTACGAGCAGTACTTC. Protein product: CASSQDVRTGYEQYF.

The V gene is TRBV7-9, the J gene TRBJ2-1; 10 bases agree with TRBD2. The ends lost 1 base at V and 3 bases at J; junction bases unmatched: 6. The germline gives CDR1 SEHNR, CDR2 FQNEAQ (reference sequence). The CDR3 contains 17 residues. The CDR3 nucleotides read TGTGCCAGCAGCTTAGGCGGAGCGGGGGGGATCTACAATGAGCAGTTCTTC. Its translation: CASSLGGAGGIYNEQFF.

This rearrangement joins TRBV9 to TRBJ1-2, with a tentative D call TRBD1 (5 bases). Germline-derived CDR1 and CDR2 are SGDLS and YYNGEE. The V gene lost 4 bases and the J gene lost 4 bases, with 14 bases spanning the gap. The CDR3 is 14 residues long. The CDR3 loop is CASSSGTDLYGYTF. CDR3 nucleotide sequence: TGTGCCAGCAGCTCAGGGACCGACCTCTATGGCTACACCTTC. The full variable domain, completed using reference TRBV9 and TRBJ1-2, is DSGVTQTPKHLITATGQRVTLRCSPRSGDLSVYWYQQSLDQGLQFLIQYYNGEERAKGNILERFSAQQFPDLHSELNLSSLELGDSALYFCASSSGTDLYGYTFGSGTRLTVV.

In nucleotides, the CDR3 is TGTGCCAGCAGCTTAACAGGGGAGGTGACCAATGAGCAGTTCTTC. Amino acids: CASSLTGEVTNEQFF. The chain links TRBV7-3 to TRBJ2-1, with D possibly being TRBD2 (6 bases). Trimming stripped 0 bases from V and 6 bases from J, with 12 bases between. The CDR3 has 15 amino acids. Per the germline V gene, CDR1 is SGHTA and CDR2 is FQGTGA.

V usage is TRBV18 and J usage is TRBJ2-1; 8 nucleotides match TRBD1. The CDR3 has 17 amino acids. Germline V CDR1 and CDR2: KGHSH, LQKENI. The J segment lost 2 bases and the V segment lost 3 bases, leaving 9 bases of the junction unmatched. CDR3 loop: CASSPPGGTGAYNEQFF. CDR3 nucleotides: TGTGCCAGCTCACCTCCGGGCGGGACAGGAGCCTACAATGAGCAGTTCTTC.

V is TRBV11-3 and J is TRBJ2-7, with D perhaps TRBD1 or TRBD2 (5 bases each). V lost 5 bases and J 2 bases, leaving 13 bases between the germline ends. This CDR3 has 14 amino acids. Germline CDR1 and CDR2: SGHNT and YENEEA. The CDR3 spells CASSPRDGTYEQYF. CDR3 coding DNA: TGTGCCAGCAGCCCCCGGGACGGTACCTACGAGCAGTACTTC.

The chain recombines TRBV6-6 with TRBJ1-6; D is unresolved. Germline values: CDR1 MNHNY, CDR2 SVGAGI (reference sequence). Trimming left V 6 bases short and J 0 bases short, with 9 bases between. The length of the CDR3 is 15 residues. CDR3 loop: CASRNPTSYNSPLHF. In DNA, the CDR3 is TGTGCCAGCAGGAACCCTACCTCCTATAATTCACCCCTCCACTTT.

The rearrangement joins TRBV6-6 to TRBJ1-3, with D hard to call. Trimming removed 10 bases at V and 4 bases at J, with 11 bases between. The CDR3 spans 12 residues. Germline-derived CDR1 and CDR2 are MNHNY and SVGAGI (reference sequence). Written as DNA, the CDR3 is TGTGCCACCGCGCCCCCAGGAAACACCATATATTTT. Its protein product is CATAPPGNTIYF.

This clone occurred once. The rearrangement joins TRBV5-4 to TRBJ2-4, with a weak D call TRBD2 (7 bases). The CDR3 consists of 14 residues. The germline gives CDR1 SGHNT, CDR2 YYREEE (reference sequence). V shed 4 bases and J shed 9 bases, with 17 bases lying between them. The CDR3 region is CASSERIGGAIQYF. In DNA, the CDR3 is TGTGCCAGCAGCGAACGAATTGGGGGGGCCATTCAGTACTTC.

This chain uses TRBV19 with TRBJ2-2; TRBD1 aligns across 8 bases. The CDR3 has 15 residues. V lost 6 bases, J lost 1 base, and 4 bases stayed unmatched. The germline V gene encodes CDR1 LNHDA and CDR2 SQIVND (reference sequence). The DNA for the CDR3 is TGTGCCAGTAGGGACAGGGTCGGGAACACCGGGGAGCTGTTTTTT. It codes for CASRDRVGNTGELFF.

This clone was picked up one time. The chain combines TRBV5-6 with TRBJ1-5, with unresolved D. Trimming removed 5 bases from V and 0 bases from J, with 6 bases in between. The CDR3 loop spans 13 amino acids. The germline gives CDR1 SGHDT, CDR2 YYEEEE. CDR3 in DNA: TGTGCCAGCAGTAGTCATAGCAATCAGCCCCAGCATTTT. It is translated as CASSSHSNQPQHF.

V and J are TRBV28 and TRBJ1-2; possibly TRBD1 for D (5 bases). V was cut by 5 bases and J by 4 bases, with 8 bases left in between. From germline, CDR1 is MDHEN and CDR2 SYDVKM. This CDR3 contains 12 residues. The CDR3 reads CASSTRGYGYTF. In DNA, the CDR3 is TGTGCCAGCAGTACAAGGGGCTATGGCTACACCTTC.

This sequence joins TRBV6-5 and TRBJ1-2, with D maybe TRBD1 (5 bases). Germline CDR1 MNHEY, CDR2 SVGAGI. This CDR3 spans 14 amino acids. The V end lost 5 bases, the J end lost 8 bases, and 18 bases lay between the germline ends. DNA of the CDR3: TGTGCCAGCAGTCCCGTTTTTTCAGGGAAAGGCTACACCTTC. Translated, it gives CASSPVFSGKGYTF.

The chain combines TRBV20-1 with TRBJ1-1; D remains ambiguous. Germline V gene sequence: CDR1 DFQATT, CDR2 SNEGSKA (reference sequence). The CDR3 totals 11 residues. V was shortened by 8 bases and J by 7 bases, with 14 bases between the two germline ends. CDR3 sequence: CSSLRGYEAFF. For the CDR3, the DNA is TGCAGTTCCTTACGGGGTTATGAAGCTTTCTTT.

The chain uses TRBV7-2 and TRBJ2-1; 10 bases map to TRBD2. The junction had 13 bases not matched to a gene; V was cut back by 6 bases and J by 8 bases. The CDR3 loop spans 16 amino acids. The germline gives CDR1 SGHTA, CDR2 FQGNSA. CDR3 coding DNA: TGTGCCAGCAGTTATAGGGGTGGTAGCGGGGGGTATGAGCAGTTCTTC. Translated, it gives CASSYRGGSGGYEQFF.

This chain connects TRBV5-1 to TRBJ2-5, with D hard to call. The CDR3 loop spans 13 amino acids. Between the trimmed V and J ends, which lost 1 base and 5 bases, there was a span of 9 bases. Germline-derived CDR1 and CDR2 are SGHRS and YFSETQ. CDR3 in DNA: TGCGCCAGCAGCTTGACCTTTAGTGAGACCCAGTACTTC. It encodes CASSLTFSETQYF.

This rearrangement joins TRBV6-5 to TRBJ2-5; D unresolved. Deletions cut 9 bases from V and 2 bases from J, with 13 bases between. Germline CDR1 is MNHEY and CDR2 is SVGAGI. The length of the CDR3 is 13 residues. CDR3 DNA: TGTGCCAGTGTAAGCCGCCCTCAAGAGACCCAGTACTTC. It encodes CASVSRPQETQYF.

This chain's CDR3 is CASSSTGVSYNSPLHF. DNA of the CDR3: TGTGCCAGCAGCTCGACAGGGGTGTCCTATAATTCACCCCTCCACTTT. The V and J genes are TRBV7-8 and TRBJ1-6; 8 nucleotides line up with TRBD1. This CDR3 region has 16 residues. V shed 4 bases and J 1 base; nucleotides not matched to a gene: 3. The germline gives CDR1 SGHVS, CDR2 FQNEAQ.

The chain links TRBV9 to TRBJ2-3; D gene uncertain. This CDR3 spans 15 amino acids. V was cut by 1 base and J by 0 bases, with 9 bases left in between. The germline CDR1 and CDR2 sequences are SGDLS and YYNGEE. The CDR3 DNA follows: TGTGCCAGCAGCGTATTCCAGGCTAGCACAGATACGCAGTATTTT. This sequence encodes CASSVFQASTDTQYF.

J is TRBJ2-3 and V is TRBV6-1, with 10 bases lining up with TRBD2. Germline assignment: CDR1 MNHNS and CDR2 SASEGT. V was pared by 4 bases and J by 1 base, with 5 bases of the junction left unmatched. The CDR3 contains 16 residues. The CDR3 coding sequence is TGTGCCAGCAGTGCCCTTCTAGCGGGGGGCACAGATACGCAGTATTTT. Translation gives CASSALLAGGTDTQYF.

The chain's CDR3 is CASSFGGARGLGQFF. The DNA of the CDR3 is TGTGCCAGCAGTTTTGGCGGGGCCCGGGGATTGGGGCAGTTCTTC. The rearrangement joins TRBV27 to TRBJ2-1; D is perhaps TRBD2 (6 bases). The ends were cut back, 3 bases at V and 12 bases at J, with 21 bases in the middle. CDR3 size: 15 residues. The germline CDR1 and CDR2 sequences are MNHEY and SMNVEV (reference sequence).

The V gene is TRBV19, the J gene TRBJ2-2; possibly TRBD1 for D (6 bases). CDR3 size: 14 residues. The V end was cut by 7 bases, the J end by 7 bases, with 16 bases between. Germline V CDR1 and CDR2: LNHDA, SQIVND (reference sequence). The CDR3 DNA sequence: TGTGCCAGTATAAGTCACAGGGCGAACGGGGAGCTGTTTTTT. Its protein is CASISHRANGELFF.

This chain links TRBV6-6 with TRBJ1-1, with D hard to call. The V end lost 0 bases, the J end lost 10 bases, and 12 bases lay between the germline ends. Germline values: CDR1 MNHNY, CDR2 SVGAGI (reference sequence). The length of the CDR3 is 13 residues. The CDR3: CASSYSHMAGAFF. In nucleotides, the CDR3 is TGTGCCAGCAGTTACTCGCATATGGCAGGAGCTTTCTTT.

The chain combines TRBV5-1 with TRBJ1-1; D not certain. The V gene lost 0 bases and the J gene lost 9 bases, with 12 bases spanning the gap. This CDR3 spans 13 amino acids. Germline V CDR1 and CDR2: SGHRS, YFSETQ. This chain's CDR3 is CASSLEFLTKAFF. DNA for the CDR3: TGCGCCAGCAGCTTGGAGTTCCTAACGAAAGCTTTCTTT.

CDR3 residues: CASSLIGTGRYEQYF. The CDR3, as DNA: TGTGCCAGCAGCTTAATCGGGACAGGTCGGTACGAGCAGTACTTC. V gene TRBV7-2 combines with J gene TRBJ2-7; 8 bases map to TRBD1. The J segment lost 4 bases and the V segment lost 2 bases, leaving 7 bases of the junction unmatched. Germline values: CDR1 SGHTA, CDR2 FQGNSA. CDR3 length equals 15 residues.

Comments on this clone: The junction does not match germline at one end; this may be a read error. The same CDR3 arises from other DNA sequences in this sample as well. CDR3 DNA sequence: TGTGCCAGCAGGGGGACACAGAACACTGAGGCTTTCTTT. The encoded protein is CASRGTQNTEAFF. The J gene is TRBJ1-1, the V gene TRBV2; possible D gene TRBD1, 6 bases. Germline V gene sequence: CDR1 SNHLY, CDR2 FYNNEI. This CDR3 comprises 13 residues. The whole variable domain, filled in from reference TRBV2 and TRBJ1-1, reads EPEVTQTPSHQVTQMGQEVILRCVPISNHLYFYWYRQILGQKVEFLVSFYNNEISEKSEIFDDQFSVERPDGSNFTLKIRSTKLEDSAMYFCASRGTQNTEAFFGQGTRLTVV.

The chain couples TRBV1 to TRBJ2-1; TRBD2 was called by the table and not checked on the DNA. TRBV1 is an annotated pseudogene. The CDR3 extends over 15 amino acids. In DNA, the CDR3 is TGCACCAGCAGCCTTAAGAGGGAGGGGAGCCATGAGCAGTTCTTC. This encodes CTSSLKREGSHEQFF.

The chain has TRBV4-2 and TRBJ1-2; weak D call: TRBD1 (6 bases). CDR1 LGHNA and CDR2 YNFKEQ come from the germline V gene. V shed 0 bases and J shed 5 bases, with 16 bases lying between them. The CDR3 extends over 16 amino acids. Here the CDR3 reads CASSQEQGSAEYGYTF. For the CDR3, the DNA is TGTGCCAGCAGCCAAGAACAGGGCAGCGCAGAGTATGGCTACACCTTC.

This clone was picked up a small number of times. The chain joins TRBV5-1 to TRBJ2-3; 8 bases line up with TRBD2. Unmatched junction bases numbered 16, after V lost 5 bases and J lost 2 bases. Germline CDR1 is SGHRS and CDR2 is YFSETQ. There are 18 residues in the CDR3. The CDR3 bases are TGCGCCAGCAGTACTTCATTTGGCGGGGGGCGGGTCACAGATACGCAGTATTTT. The encoded protein is CASSTSFGGGRVTDTQYF.

The chain uses TRBV2 and TRBJ2-5, with D perhaps TRBD1 or TRBD2 (6 bases each). The CDR3 loop spans 14 amino acids. CDR1 SNHLY and CDR2 FYNNEI come from the germline V gene. Trimming cost V 4 bases and J 6 bases, with 15 bases left between them. CDR3 DNA sequence: TGTGCCAGCAGTGCCGGGGGCAGTGGCCAGACCCAGTACTTC. This encodes CASSAGGSGQTQYF.